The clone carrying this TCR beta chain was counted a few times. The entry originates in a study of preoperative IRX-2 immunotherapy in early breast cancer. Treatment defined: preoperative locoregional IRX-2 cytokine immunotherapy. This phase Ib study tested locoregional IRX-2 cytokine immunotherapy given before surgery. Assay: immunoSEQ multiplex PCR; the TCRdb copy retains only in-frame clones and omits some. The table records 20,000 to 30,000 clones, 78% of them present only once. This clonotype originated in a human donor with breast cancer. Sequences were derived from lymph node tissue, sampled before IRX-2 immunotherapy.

In DNA form, the CDR3 reads TGTGCCAGCAGTAGGGACATGAACACTGAAGCTTTCTTT. Protein product: CASSRDMNTEAFF. The chain recombines TRBV6-8 with TRBJ1-1, with D maybe TRBD1 (6 bases). V gave up 5 bases and J gave up 0 bases, with 7 bases separating them. Germline CDR1 is MNHGY and CDR2 is SAAAGT. The CDR3 extends over 13 amino acids.